This T cell receptor (beta chain) was sequenced during a study of control samples from healthy donors and cancer patients. The data were produced by immunoSEQ multiplex PCR, yet TCRdb's version contains in-frame clones alone and is incomplete. The table shows 150,000 to 200,000 clones, with roughly 91% occurring only once. The CDR3 contains 15 residues. CDR1 is MNHNS and CDR2 is SASEGT in the germline V gene. Unmatched junction bases numbered 1, after V lost 0 bases and J lost 3 bases. The clonotype comes from a woman aged 30 to 39 in good health. The sample comprised blood. This rearrangement joins TRBV6-1 to TRBJ2-4; TRBD1 matches 8 bases. CDR3 nucleotide sequence: TGTGCCAGCAGTGAAGCAACAGGGGGCAAAAACATTCAGTACTTC. This sequence encodes CASSEATGGKNIQYF.